The rows below give T cell receptor beta chains drawn from one sample of a study of cytomegalovirus exposure and HLA in healthy donors. Sequenced by immunoSEQ multiplex PCR; TCRdb stores in-frame clones only, minus some. In the table there are more than 45,000 clones, more than 85% of which are singletons. The specimen sequenced was PBMCs. Source of these receptors: a woman between 25 and 40 years old in good health and CMV-seronegative. CDR3s include the opening cysteine and the closing phenylalanine or tryptophan. A D gene is named only where the DNA matches it firmly. Rows may omit the clone size; those that give it use once, few, many or a size class.

clone_size: -
j_call: TRBJ1-5
d_call: -
v_call: TRBV14
cdr3_aa: CATSKYRANQPQHF
cdr3_nt: TGTGCCACCAGCAAGTACAGGGCCAATCAGCCCCAGCATTTT

clone_size: -
j_call: TRBJ2-2
d_call: TRBD1
v_call: TRBV7-6
cdr3_aa: CASSQRPGQDNTGELFF
cdr3_nt: TGTGCCAGCAGCCAAAGACCGGGACAGGATAACACCGGGGAGCTGTTTTTT

clone_size: -
j_call: TRBJ2-1
d_call: TRBD2
v_call: TRBV28
cdr3_aa: CASSAYSGITYNEQFF
cdr3_nt: TGTGCCAGCAGTGCATATAGCGGGATCACCTACAATGAGCAGTTCTTC

clone_size: once
j_call: TRBJ2-7
d_call: -
v_call: TRBV6-1
cdr3_aa: CASSEAGGEQYF
cdr3_nt: TGTGCCAGCAGTGAAGCCGGGGGCGAGCAGTACTTC

clone_size: -
j_call: TRBJ1-2
d_call: -
v_call: TRBV28
cdr3_aa: CASIVPGLDGYTF
cdr3_nt: TGTGCCAGCATAGTACCAGGGTTGGATGGCTACACCTTC

clone_size: once
j_call: TRBJ1-4
d_call: TRBD1
v_call: TRBV19
cdr3_aa: CASSKAGTGVEKLFF
cdr3_nt: TGTGCCAGTAGTAAAGCCGGGACAGGGGTTGAAAAACTGTTTTTT

clone_size: -
j_call: TRBJ2-1
d_call: TRBD2
v_call: TRBV7-8
cdr3_aa: CASSLGLAGSRLSSYNEQFF
cdr3_nt: TGTGCCAGCAGCCTAGGACTAGCGGGCTCGCGTTTGAGCTCCTACAATGAGCAGTTCTTC

clone_size: once
j_call: TRBJ1-1
d_call: TRBD1
v_call: TRBV19
cdr3_aa: CATGTGGLRAEAFF
cdr3_nt: TGTGCCACGGGGACAGGGGGTTTGAGGGCTGAAGCTTTCTTT

clone_size: -
j_call: TRBJ2-2
d_call: TRBD2
v_call: TRBV7-9
cdr3_aa: CASSLVLAGVVELFF
cdr3_nt: TGTGCCAGCAGCTTAGTACTAGCGGGAGTGGTGGAGCTGTTTTTT

clone_size: -
j_call: TRBJ2-3
d_call: -
v_call: TRBV6-5
cdr3_aa: CASSYGGTSTDTQYF
cdr3_nt: TGTGCCAGCAGTTACGGGGGCACTAGCACAGATACGCAGTATTTT

clone_size: -
j_call: TRBJ2-7
d_call: -
v_call: TRBV18
cdr3_aa: CASSADISYEQYF
cdr3_nt: TGTGCCAGCTCAGCAGACATCTCCTACGAGCAGTACTTC

clone_size: -
j_call: TRBJ2-7
d_call: TRBD2
v_call: TRBV5-1
cdr3_aa: CASNGLAGGNYEQYF
cdr3_nt: TGCGCCAGCAACGGACTAGCGGGGGGGAACTACGAGCAGTACTTC

clone_size: once
j_call: TRBJ2-5
d_call: TRBD1
v_call: TRBV5-1
cdr3_aa: CASSGTGGPKTQYF
cdr3_nt: TGCGCCAGCAGCGGAACAGGGGGCCCGAAGACCCAGTACTTC

clone_size: -
j_call: TRBJ2-1
d_call: -
v_call: TRBV5-4
cdr3_aa: CASSLSAEDSYNEQFF
cdr3_nt: TGTGCCAGCAGCTTGTCCGCGGAGGACTCCTACAATGAGCAGTTCTTC